Listed below are T cell receptor beta chains from one sample, sequenced in a study of T cells in localized non-small cell lung cancer. Using immunoSEQ multiplex PCR, the repertoire was profiled, and TCRdb retains in-frame clones only, with some absent. Here the sample spans about 33,000 clones, approximately 91% being singletons. The sequences come from PBMCs, collected before any cancer treatment. The receptor set was obtained from a man between 40 and 75 years old with stage II lung adenocarcinoma. Each CDR3 is given with its conserved first and last residue. A D gene is named only where the DNA matches it firmly. Not all rows give a size; the values are once, few, many and, for expanded clones, a class.

D gene | J gene | V gene | clone size | CDR3 DNA | CDR3 protein
TRBD1 | TRBJ2-2 | TRBV28 | NA | TGTGCCAGCAGTCCGGGACAGATGACCGGGGAGCTGTTTTTT | CASSPGQMTGELFF
NA | TRBJ2-4 | TRBV29-1 | NA | TGCAGCGGGAGGGCGGAAAACATTCAGTACTTC | CSGRAENIQYF
NA | TRBJ1-1 | TRBV29-1 | NA | TGCAGCGTTGAAGATCTAAGTGTGACTGAAGCTTTCTTT | CSVEDLSVTEAFF
TRBD1 | TRBJ2-5 | TRBV5-5 | NA | TGTGCCAGCAGAACCGGGACAGCCCAAGAGACCCAGTACTTC | CASRTGTAQETQYF
NA | TRBJ1-2 | TRBV6-1 | NA | TGTGCCAGCAGTGAAGTTATGGAATTGGGCTACACCTTC | CASSEVMELGYTF
NA | TRBJ1-4 | TRBV19 | NA | TGTGCCAGTAGTAGGAGACGGGCAACTAATGAAAAACTGTTTTTT | CASSRRRATNEKLFF
TRBD1 | TRBJ1-2 | TRBV5-6 | few | TGTGCCAGCAGCGAGACAGGGGGACTCCTGGCTAACTATGGCTACACCTTC | CASSETGGLLANYGYTF
NA | TRBJ2-1 | TRBV9 | NA | TGTGCCAGCAGCAAAGTAGGGTGGCCTACCAACAATGAGCAGTTCTTC | CASSKVGWPTNNEQFF
TRBD1 | TRBJ2-7 | TRBV11-2 | NA | TGTGCCAGCAGCACCCAGACAGGGACCTACGAGCAGTACTTC | CASSTQTGTYEQYF
NA | TRBJ1-2 | TRBV5-6 | NA | TGTGCCAGCAGCTTAGAATTGGGGCCGGGCTATGGCTACACCTTC | CASSLELGPGYGYTF
NA | TRBJ2-2 | TRBV6-5 | few | TGTGCCAGCAGTTACAGAGGGGGGGAGCTGTTTTTT | CASSYRGGELFF
TRBD2 | TRBJ2-3 | TRBV7-2 | NA | TGTGCCAGCAGCTTTAACTTGGCGGGAGGTCGTGTGAGCACAGATACGCAGTATTTT | CASSFNLAGGRVSTDTQYF
NA | TRBJ2-2 | TRBV12-5 | NA | TGTGCTAGTGGTTTAACTACAGGGCCTGCCGGGGAGCTGTTTTTT | CASGLTTGPAGELFF
NA | TRBJ2-3 | TRBV18 | NA | TGTGCCAGCTCACCAAGAGAGAACACAGATACGCAGTATTTT | CASSPRENTDTQYF
NA | TRBJ1-1 | TRBV6-1 | NA | TGTGCCAGCAGTGCAAGCCGGGCCACTGAAGCTTTCTTT | CASSASRATEAFF
TRBD1 | TRBJ1-2 | TRBV5-1 | NA | TGCGCCAGCAGCCCGGGACAGACTAGCTCCGACTATGGCTACACCTTC | CASSPGQTSSDYGYTF
NA | TRBJ1-1 | TRBV7-2 | NA | TGTGCCAGCAGCTTATCTGGGGGCCTGATGAACACTGAAGCTTTCTTT | CASSLSGGLMNTEAFF
NA | TRBJ2-7 | TRBV6-5 | NA | TGTGCCAGCAGTTACGGTGGACGAGCCGTCTACGAGCAGTACTTC | CASSYGGRAVYEQYF
NA | TRBJ2-7 | TRBV5-4 | NA | TGTGCCAGCAGCTTTGCAGACCTCGGCTACGAGCAGTACTTC | CASSFADLGYEQYF
TRBD2 | TRBJ2-1 | TRBV19 | NA | TGTGCCAGTACCGGCGGGAGGGTCCCCTACAATGAGCAGTTCTTC | CASTGGRVPYNEQFF
NA | TRBJ2-1 | TRBV10-1 | NA | TGCGCCGCTCCTGGGCCCATTGAGCAGTTCTTC | CAAPGPIEQFF
NA | TRBJ1-2 | TRBV5-4 | NA | TGTGCCAGCAGCACCCGGGGGGTCTCTGGCTACACCTTC | CASSTRGVSGYTF
NA | TRBJ1-5 | TRBV7-9 | NA | TGTGCCAGCAGCCGGGACACCAATCAGCCCCAGCATTTT | CASSRDTNQPQHF
NA | TRBJ2-3 | TRBV5-1 | NA | TGCGCCAGCAGCTTTCAGGGAGGTCCCGGGCGCATTGATACGCAGTATTTT | CASSFQGGPGRIDTQYF
NA | TRBJ2-2 | TRBV4-1 | NA | TGCGCCAGCAGCCAAGGGACAAGGAACACCGGGGAGCTGTTTTTT | CASSQGTRNTGELFF
NA | TRBJ1-2 | TRBV27 | few | TGTGCCAGCAGTTTAGGTGGCAACTATGGCTACACCTTC | CASSLGGNYGYTF
NA | TRBJ2-3 | TRBV6-4 | few | TGTGCCAGCAGCCCAACCGCAGGGGGCACAGATACGCAGTATTTT | CASSPTAGGTDTQYF
TRBD1 | TRBJ1-2 | TRBV9 | NA | TGTGCCAGCAGCGTAGGTTTGGGGACAGGGTTAATTCGGTATGGCTACACCTTC | CASSVGLGTGLIRYGYTF
NA | TRBJ2-3 | TRBV10-3 | NA | TGTGCCATCAGGGAGGGTGGCGCAGATACGCAGTATTTT | CAIREGGADTQYF
NA | TRBJ1-2 | TRBV7-8 | few | TGTGCCAGCAGCTCCGATCCTGCCCTTGGTTTGGGAAACACCTTC | CASSSDPALGLGNTF
NA | TRBJ2-7 | TRBV18 | few | TGTGCCAGCTCACCCCTTCCAGGTGACTACGAGCAGTACTTC | CASSPLPGDYEQYF
NA | TRBJ1-1 | TRBV7-9 | NA | TGTGCCAGCATGTCGGGCCCAGCGGCTTTCTTT | CASMSGPAAFF
TRBD1 | TRBJ1-1 | TRBV27 | NA | TGTGCCAGCAGGGGCCCGACAGGGGGCCGGACTGAAGCTTTCTTT | CASRGPTGGRTEAFF
NA | TRBJ1-2 | TRBV5-8 | NA | TGTGCCAGCAGGGGGGACACGTATGGCTACACCTTC | CASRGDTYGYTF
NA | TRBJ2-5 | TRBV30 | NA | TGTGCCTGGAGTTATCTAGAGGGAGAGACCCAGTACTTC | CAWSYLEGETQYF
NA | TRBJ2-7 | TRBV6-6 | once | TGTGCCAGCAGGCGGGCAGGGGCCTCTGGCGAGCAGTACTTC | CASRRAGASGEQYF
NA | TRBJ2-3 | TRBV28 | NA | TGTGCCAGCACTTTGACAGGCCGGCCAGATACGCAGTATTTT | CASTLTGRPDTQYF
TRBD2 | TRBJ2-3 | TRBV14 | NA | TGTGCCAGCAGCCTAAGCGGGAGAGTAACAGATACGCAGTATTTT | CASSLSGRVTDTQYF
NA | TRBJ1-5 | TRBV9 | NA | TGTGCCAGCAGCGTAGAACCGGGTTTCAAGCCCCAGCATTTT | CASSVEPGFKPQHF
NA | TRBJ2-2 | TRBV5-6 | NA | TGTGCCAGCAGCTTGGACCACACAGGGCCCGGGGAGCTGTTTTTT | CASSLDHTGPGELFF
NA | TRBJ2-2 | TRBV28 | few | TGTGCCAGCAGTAGGGGATCTCCGAACACCGGGGAGCTGTTTTTT | CASSRGSPNTGELFF
NA | TRBJ2-1 | TRBV19 | NA | TGTGCCAGTAGCCTCAGGGACCTCGACTACAATGAGCAGTTCTTC | CASSLRDLDYNEQFF
NA | TRBJ2-4 | TRBV7-8 | NA | TGTGCCAGCAGCTTAGGGGGCAGGCTTAACATTCAGTACTTC | CASSLGGRLNIQYF
NA | TRBJ2-7 | TRBV30 | NA | TGTGCCTGGAGTGTGGGGCTCTACGAGCAGTACTTC | CAWSVGLYEQYF
TRBD2 | TRBJ2-5 | TRBV6-1 | NA | TGTGCCAGCAGTGGACTCTTACTAGCGGGAGGGCAGGGGGAGACCCAGTACTTC | CASSGLLLAGGQGETQYF
TRBD1 | TRBJ2-7 | TRBV18 | NA | TGTGCCAGCTCACCAAGGACAGGAATCTCCTACGAGCAGTACTTC | CASSPRTGISYEQYF
TRBD2 | TRBJ2-1 | TRBV10-3 | NA | TGTGCCATTCAGCGGGAGTGGAACAATGAGCAGTTCTTC | CAIQREWNNEQFF
NA | TRBJ1-5 | TRBV30 | few | TGTGCCTGGAGTGGGTTCCCAGGGGGCAATCAGCCCCAGCATTTT | CAWSGFPGGNQPQHF
NA | TRBJ2-5 | TRBV7-2 | NA | TGTGCCAGCAGCTCACCCGGGCCTCAAGAGACCCAGTACTTC | CASSSPGPQETQYF
TRBD1 | TRBJ1-2 | TRBV27 | NA | TGTGCCAGCAGTTCAGGACAGGGCACTAACTATGGCTACACCTTC | CASSSGQGTNYGYTF
TRBD1 | TRBJ1-2 | TRBV11-3 | NA | TGTGCCAGCAGCCCAGGACAGGGTACTAACTATGGCTACACCTTC | CASSPGQGTNYGYTF
NA | TRBJ1-5 | TRBV10-2 | NA | TGCGCCAGCAGTGATAGAGGTGGGCCCCAGCATTTT | CASSDRGGPQHF